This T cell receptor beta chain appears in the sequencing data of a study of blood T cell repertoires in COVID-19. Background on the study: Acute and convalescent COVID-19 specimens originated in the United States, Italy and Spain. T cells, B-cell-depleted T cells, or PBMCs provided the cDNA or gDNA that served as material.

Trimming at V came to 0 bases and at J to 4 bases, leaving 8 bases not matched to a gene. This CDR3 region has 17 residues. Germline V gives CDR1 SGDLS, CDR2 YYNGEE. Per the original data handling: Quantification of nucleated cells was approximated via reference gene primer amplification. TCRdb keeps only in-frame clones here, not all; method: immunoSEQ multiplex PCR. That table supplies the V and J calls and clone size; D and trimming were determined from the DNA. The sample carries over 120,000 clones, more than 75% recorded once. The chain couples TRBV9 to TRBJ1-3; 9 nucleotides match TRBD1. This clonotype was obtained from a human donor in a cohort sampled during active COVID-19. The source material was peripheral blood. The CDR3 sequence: CASSVGSGTGIGNTIYF. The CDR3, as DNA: TGTGCCAGCAGCGTAGGTTCTGGGACAGGGATCGGAAACACCATATATTTT.